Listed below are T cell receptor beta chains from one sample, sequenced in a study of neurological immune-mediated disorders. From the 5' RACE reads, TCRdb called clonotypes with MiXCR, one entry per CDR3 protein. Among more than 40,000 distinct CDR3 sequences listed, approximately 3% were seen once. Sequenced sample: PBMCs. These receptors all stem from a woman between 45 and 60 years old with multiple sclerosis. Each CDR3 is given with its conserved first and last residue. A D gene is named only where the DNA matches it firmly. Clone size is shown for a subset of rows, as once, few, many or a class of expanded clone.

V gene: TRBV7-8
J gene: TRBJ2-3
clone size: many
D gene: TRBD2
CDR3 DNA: TGTGCCAGCAGCTCGATAGCGGGATTGCATACGCAGTGTTTT
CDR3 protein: CASSSIAGLHTQCF

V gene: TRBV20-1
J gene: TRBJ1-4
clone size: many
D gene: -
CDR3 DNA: TGCAGTGCTATCGGGACAACCGGTGAAAAACTGTTTTTT
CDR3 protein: CSAIGTTGEKLFF

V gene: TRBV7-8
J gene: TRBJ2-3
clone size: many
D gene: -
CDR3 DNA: TGTGCCAGCAGCTCCCAGGGTTATTACACAGATACGCAGTATTTT
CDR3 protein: CASSSQGYYTDTQYF

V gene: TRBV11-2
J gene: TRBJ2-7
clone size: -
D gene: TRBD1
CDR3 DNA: TGTGCCAGCAGCTTAAGTGTTCCCAGGGGGACAACCCAGCGGTACGAGCAGTACTTC
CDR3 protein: CASSLSVPRGTTQRYEQYF

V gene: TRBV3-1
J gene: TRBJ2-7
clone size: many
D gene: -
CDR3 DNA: TGTGCCAGCAGCCAAGGAGGACCCACCTCCTACGAGCAGTACTTC
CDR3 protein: CASSQGGPTSYEQYF

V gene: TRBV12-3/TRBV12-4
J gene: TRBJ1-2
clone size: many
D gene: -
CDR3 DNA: TGTGCCAGCAGTTTAGAGTTTGGGGGTGGTCGAAATGGCTACACCTTC
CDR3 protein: CASSLEFGGGRNGYTF

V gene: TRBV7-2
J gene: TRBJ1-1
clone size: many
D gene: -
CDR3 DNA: TGTGCCAGCAGCCTCAGGCGGGACACTGAAGCTTTCTTT
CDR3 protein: CASSLRRDTEAFF

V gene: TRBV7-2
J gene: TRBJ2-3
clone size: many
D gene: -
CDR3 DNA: TGTGCCAGCAGCTTGGGTCTAGCTTCCAAGTCTGATACGCAGTATTTT
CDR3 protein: CASSLGLASKSDTQYF

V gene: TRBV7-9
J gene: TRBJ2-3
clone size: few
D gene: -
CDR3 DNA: TGTGCCATTACGGATCCGGTAATCACAGATACGCAGTATTTT
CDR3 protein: CAITDPVITDTQYF

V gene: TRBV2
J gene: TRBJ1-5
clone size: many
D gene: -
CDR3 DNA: TGTGCCAGCAGGGAGGGGTTAAGCAATCAGCCCCAGCATTTT
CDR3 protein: CASREGLSNQPQHF